This T cell receptor beta chain stems from a study of blood T cell repertoires in COVID-19. Study at large: The cDNA or gDNA used as material had been derived from T cells, B-cell-depleted T cells, or PBMCs.

The germline CDR1 and CDR2 sequences are LNHDA and SQIVND (reference sequence). The CDR3 loop spans 16 amino acids. With 3 bases removed from V and 0 bases from J, the gap between germline ends came to 11 bases. Authors' processing steps: Counts of nucleated cells, estimated from reference gene primer amplification, were obtained. Profiling relied on immunoSEQ multiplex PCR, and the TCRdb table lists in-frame clones only, not all of them. V and J calls and clone size are as listed in that table; D and trimming were resolved from the DNA. Of some 150,000 clones in the sample, 80% to 85% were seen once.

The sample was PBMCs or T cells enriched from blood (not recorded which). This clonotype was obtained from a woman in her forties or fifties who had been exposed to COVID-19. The V call is TRBV19, the J call TRBJ1-4; no clear D. The CDR3 sequence is CASSIVRFATNEKLFF. The CDR3 nucleotides are TGTGCCAGTAGTATCGTACGGTTTGCAACTAATGAAAAACTGTTTTTT.